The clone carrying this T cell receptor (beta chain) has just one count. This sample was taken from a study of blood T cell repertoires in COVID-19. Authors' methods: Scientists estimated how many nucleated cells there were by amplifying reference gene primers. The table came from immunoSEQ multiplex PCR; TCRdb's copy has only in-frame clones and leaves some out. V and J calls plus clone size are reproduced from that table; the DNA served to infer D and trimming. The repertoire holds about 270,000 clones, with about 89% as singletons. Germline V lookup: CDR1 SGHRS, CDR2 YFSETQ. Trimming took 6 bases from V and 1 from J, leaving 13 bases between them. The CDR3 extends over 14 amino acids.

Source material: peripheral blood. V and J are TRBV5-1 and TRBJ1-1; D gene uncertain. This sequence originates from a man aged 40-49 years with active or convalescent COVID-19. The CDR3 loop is CASTKEGRNTEAFF. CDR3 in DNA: TGCGCCAGCACTAAGGAGGGCCGGAACACTGAAGCTTTCTTT. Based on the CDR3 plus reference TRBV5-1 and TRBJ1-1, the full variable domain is KAGVTQTPRYLIKTRGQQVTLSCSPISGHRSVSWYQQTPGQGLQFLFEYFSETQRNKGNFPGRFSGRQFSNSRSEMNVSTLELGDSALYLCASTKEGRNTEAFFGQGTRLTVV.